The 4 T cell receptor beta chains presented below share a single source sample, sequenced in a study of blood T cell repertoires in COVID-19. TCRdb's table, derived via immunoSEQ multiplex PCR, lists solely in-frame clones and lacks some. The data show 200,000 to 250,000 clones, about nine tenths seen once. Sample: PBMCs or T cells enriched from blood (not recorded which). These receptors all come from a young man in a cohort exposed to, infected with or recovered from COVID-19 (not recorded which).

This clone was seen only once. The gene calls are TRBV9 and TRBJ1-2, with D tentatively TRBD1 (6 bases). Germline V CDR1 and CDR2: SGDLS, YYNGEE. The CDR3 totals 12 residues. Trimming cost V 6 bases and J 6 bases, with 12 bases left between them. CDR3 protein: CASKRGQNGYTF. CDR3 nucleotide sequence: TGTGCCAGCAAGCGGGGGCAGAATGGCTACACCTTC.

Concerning this clone: Relative to the germline gene, one junction end is altered; a read error may explain this. The chain joins TRBV11-3 to TRBJ1-5; no definite D call. CDR3 length equals 13 residues. From germline, CDR1 is SGHNT and CDR2 YENEEA. The CDR3 DNA follows: TGTGCCAGCCCCAAACTTGGGCAATCAGCCCCAGCATTT. Translated: CASPKLGQSAPAF.

The chain recombines TRBV7-2 with TRBJ2-1; TRBD2 matches at 8 bases. Germline lookup yields CDR1 SGHTA and CDR2 FQGNSA. The CDR3 length is 17 residues. Losses at the gene ends were 3 bases for V and 7 bases for J; bases not matched to a gene: 14. This chain's CDR3 is CASSFHRRQREWNEQFF. The CDR3 DNA is TGTGCCAGCAGCTTCCATCGGAGACAGCGGGAGTGGAATGAGCAGTTCTTC. The variable domain in full, completed from reference TRBV7-2 and TRBJ2-1, reads GAGVSQSPSNKVTEKGKDVELRCDPISGHTALYWYRQSLGQGLEFLIYFQGNSAPDKSGLPSDRFSAERTGGSVSTLTIQRTQQEDSAVYLCASSFHRRQREWNEQFFGPGTRLTVL.

This sequence joins TRBV29-1 and TRBJ1-1; 11 bases are a match to TRBD1. V lost 7 bases and J lost 11; bases outside the gene matches: 15. This CDR3 has 14 amino acids. Germline V lookup: CDR1 SQVTM, CDR2 ANQGSEA. The CDR3 DNA is TGCAGCGCTGCAATTGGACAGGGGGCAGTGCGGGCTTTCTTT. It encodes CSAAIGQGAVRAFF.